This T cell receptor beta chain is drawn from a study of shared clonotypes between healthy human individuals. In germline, CDR1 is LNHDA, CDR2 SQIVND (reference sequence). V was pared by 5 bases and J by 2 bases, with 15 bases of the junction left unmatched. The CDR3 runs 18 residues. Sequenced by immunoSEQ multiplex PCR; TCRdb stores in-frame clones only, minus some. Of over a million clones listed, about four fifths were seen once; the top ten hold roughly 0.65%. The chain uses TRBV19 and TRBJ2-7, with 10 positions matching TRBD2. The receptor comes from a man aged 18 to 29 in good health. Some clones in this sample may be carry-over from other donors' samples. The sequencing sample was made of memory CD4+ T cells from PBMCs. This sample's subset: CD45RA-negative fraction. The CDR3 DNA is TGTGCCAGTAGTTCGGGGCTTACTAGCGGGAATTATACCTACGAGCAGTACTTC. Protein product: CASSSGLTSGNYTYEQYF.